The TCR beta chain described here comes from a study of CD8 T cells in ankylosing spondylitis. Study-wide findings and caveats: A subset of motif variants has previously been described in the synovial fluid and blood of reactive arthritis. Disease-linked clones had a CD8+ phenotype and relatively low frequency in peripheral blood. A TCR beta motif of eight highly homologous variants appeared characteristic of ankylosing spondylitis blood.

Quantitative 5'-RACE was performed with molecular barcodes, and it yielded the TCR beta libraries. TCRdb re-analysed the 5' RACE reads in MiXCR, keeping a single row per CDR3 protein. Of 250,000 to 350,000 distinct CDR3 sequences listed, approximately 20% were seen once; the top ten hold roughly 8%. The CDR3 runs 14 residues. Between the trimmed V and J ends, which lost 4 bases and 7 bases, there was a span of 14 bases. Many counts were recorded for this clonotype. The antigen is not known. The sequence was collected from a male donor with ankylosing spondylitis or in good health (not recorded which). Sequenced input: blood, either unsorted or a sorted T cell fraction (not recorded which). The gene calls are TRBV12-3 or TRBV12-4 and TRBJ2-1; maybe TRBD2 (7 bases). The CDR3, as DNA: TGTGCCAGCAGTTGGGGGGCTAGCGGAAATGAGCAGTTCTTC. Translated, it gives CASSWGASGNEQFF.